The clone carrying this TCR beta chain was counted at least ten times. The data stem from a study of T-cell reconstitution after alpha-beta-depleted transplantation in children. This CDR3 region has 14 residues. The J segment lost 1 base and the V segment lost 2 bases, leaving 2 bases of the junction unmatched. Germline V gene sequence: CDR1 DFQATT, CDR2 SNEGSKA (reference sequence). A TCRbeta library incorporating unique molecular identifiers was prepared. TCRdb itself ran the PCR reads through MiXCR, one entry per CDR3 protein. The sample records 200,000 to 250,000 distinct CDR3 sequences, about 12% being singletons.

This sample comprised PBMCs from the stem cell graft donor, obtained from the stem cell graft. The J gene is TRBJ2-5, the V gene TRBV20-1, with TRBD2 matching 9 bases. The source is a human donor who donated a stem cell graft to a child with acute lymphoblastic leukemia. CDR3 in DNA: TGCAGTGCTAGACTAGCGGGGTCCCAAGAGACCCAGTACTTC. This translates into CSARLAGSQETQYF.